The 5 T cell receptor beta chains below come from one sample, sequenced in a study of shared T cell receptors in the human thymus. Produced via immunoSEQ multiplex PCR; TCRdb's table is partial and in-frame only. The repertoire holds just under 550,000 clones, with around 82% as singletons. In addition, the sample was reused for a study of human thymus T cells.

Specimen: thymocytes. These receptors originate from a boy in the first two years of life with a congenital heart defect.

Note on this clone: The same CDR3 is also encoded by other DNA sequences in this sample. This chain connects TRBV27 to TRBJ2-1; 7 bases line up with TRBD1. From germline, CDR1 is MNHEY and CDR2 SMNVEV (reference sequence). V trimming: 6 bases; J trimming: 1 base; junction bases outside the gene matches: 0. The CDR3 has 13 residues. For the CDR3, the DNA is TGTGCCAGCAGGGGACAGTCCTACAATGAGCAGTTCTTC. This sequence encodes CASRGQSYNEQFF.

This chain connects TRBV7-9 to TRBJ1-1; D unclear. Germline V gene lookup returns CDR1 SEHNR and CDR2 FQNEAQ (reference sequence). V lost 3 bases, J lost 4 bases, and 12 bases lay in between. CDR3 length equals 14 residues. The CDR3 loop reads CASSFESGSTEAFF. The CDR3 coding sequence is TGTGCCAGCAGCTTTGAATCGGGGAGCACTGAAGCTTTCTTT.

The chain combines TRBV5-1 with TRBJ1-2; perhaps TRBD1 as D (5 bases). Trimming took 7 bases from V and 3 from J, leaving 13 bases between them. The V gene's germline CDR1 is SGHRS and CDR2 YFSETQ. The CDR3 extends over 13 amino acids. The CDR3 sequence is CASRAPGDYGYTF. The CDR3 region has the DNA TGCGCCAGCCGCGCCCCGGGGGACTATGGCTACACCTTC.

The chain combines TRBV11-1 with TRBJ1-4; D remains ambiguous. V gave up 3 bases and J gave up 7 bases, with 9 bases separating them. This CDR3 comprises 13 residues. The germline CDR1 and CDR2 sequences are SGHAT and FQDESV (reference sequence). This chain's CDR3 is CASSFGRGEKLFF. CDR3 coding DNA: TGTGCCAGCAGCTTCGGCAGAGGTGAAAAACTGTTTTTT.

The rearrangement uses TRBV28 and TRBJ2-5; TRBD2 matches 14 bases. Trimming at V came to 2 bases and at J to 4 bases, leaving 12 bases not matched to a gene. The CDR3 contains 19 residues. The germline V gene encodes CDR1 MDHEN and CDR2 SYDVKM. The CDR3: CASSLPPQGTSGSTETQYF. The CDR3 bases are TGTGCCAGCAGTTTACCCCCTCAGGGGACTAGCGGGAGTACAGAGACCCAGTACTTC.